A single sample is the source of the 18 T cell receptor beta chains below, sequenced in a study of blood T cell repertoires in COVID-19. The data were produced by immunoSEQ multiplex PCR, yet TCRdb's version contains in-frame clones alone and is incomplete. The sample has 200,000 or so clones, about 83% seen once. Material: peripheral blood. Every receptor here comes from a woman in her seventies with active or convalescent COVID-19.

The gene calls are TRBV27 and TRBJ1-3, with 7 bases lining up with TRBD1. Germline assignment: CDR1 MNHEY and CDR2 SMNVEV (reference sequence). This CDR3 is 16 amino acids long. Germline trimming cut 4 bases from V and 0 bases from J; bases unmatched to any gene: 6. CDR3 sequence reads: CASSSFPGGSGNTIYF. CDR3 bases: TGTGCCAGCAGTTCCTTTCCAGGGGGCTCTGGAAACACCATATATTTT.

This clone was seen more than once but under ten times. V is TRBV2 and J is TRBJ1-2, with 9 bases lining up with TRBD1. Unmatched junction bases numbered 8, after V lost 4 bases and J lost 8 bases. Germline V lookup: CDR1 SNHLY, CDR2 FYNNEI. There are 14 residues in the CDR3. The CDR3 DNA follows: TGTGCCAGCAGTGCGGGGGACAGGGTATACGGCTACACCTTC. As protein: CASSAGDRVYGYTF. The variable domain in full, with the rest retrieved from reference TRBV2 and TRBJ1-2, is EPEVTQTPSHQVTQMGQEVILRCVPISNHLYFYWYRQILGQKVEFLVSFYNNEISEKSEIFDDQFSVERPDGSNFTLKIRSTKLEDSAMYFCASSAGDRVYGYTFGSGTRLTVV.

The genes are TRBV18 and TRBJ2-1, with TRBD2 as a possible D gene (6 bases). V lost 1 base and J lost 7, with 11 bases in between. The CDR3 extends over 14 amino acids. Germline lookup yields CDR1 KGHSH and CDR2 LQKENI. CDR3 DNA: TGTGCCAGCTCACCACGGGTAGCGGCGAATGAGCAGTTCTTC. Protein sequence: CASSPRVAANEQFF.

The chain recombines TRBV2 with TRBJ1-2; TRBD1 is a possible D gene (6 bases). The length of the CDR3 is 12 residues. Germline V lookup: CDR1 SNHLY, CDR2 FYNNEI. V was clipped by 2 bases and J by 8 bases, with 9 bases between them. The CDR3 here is CASSEPGQGYTF. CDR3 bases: TGTGCCAGCAGTGAACCTGGACAGGGCTACACCTTC.

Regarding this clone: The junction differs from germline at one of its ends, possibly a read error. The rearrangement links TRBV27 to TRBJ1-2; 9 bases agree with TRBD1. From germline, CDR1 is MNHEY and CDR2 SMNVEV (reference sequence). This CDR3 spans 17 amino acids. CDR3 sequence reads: CAGRSNPGQGSNYGYTF. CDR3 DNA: TGTGCCGGCAGATCGAATCCGGGACAGGGATCCAACTATGGCTACACCTTC.

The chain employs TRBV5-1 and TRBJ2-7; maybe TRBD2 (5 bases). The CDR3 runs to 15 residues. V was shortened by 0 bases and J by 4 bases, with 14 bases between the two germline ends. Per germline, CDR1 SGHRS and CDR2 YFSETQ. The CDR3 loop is CASSLASQRMYEQYF. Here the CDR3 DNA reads TGCGCCAGCAGCTTGGCCTCTCAGCGGATGTACGAGCAGTACTTC. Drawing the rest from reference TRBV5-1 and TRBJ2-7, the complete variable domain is KAGVTQTPRYLIKTRGQQVTLSCSPISGHRSVSWYQQTPGQGLQFLFEYFSETQRNKGNFPGRFSGRQFSNSRSEMNVSTLELGDSALYLCASSLASQRMYEQYFGPGTRLTVT.

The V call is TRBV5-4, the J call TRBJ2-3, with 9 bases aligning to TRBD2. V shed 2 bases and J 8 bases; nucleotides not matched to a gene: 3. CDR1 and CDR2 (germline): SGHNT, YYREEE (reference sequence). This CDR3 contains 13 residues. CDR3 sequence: CASSFSGRATQYF. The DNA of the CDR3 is TGTGCCAGCAGCTTTAGCGGGAGAGCTACGCAGTATTTT.

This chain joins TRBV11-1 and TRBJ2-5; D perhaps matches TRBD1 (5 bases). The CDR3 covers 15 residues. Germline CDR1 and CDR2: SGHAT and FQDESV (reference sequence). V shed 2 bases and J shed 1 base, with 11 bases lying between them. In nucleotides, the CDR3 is TGTGCCAGCAGCTTAATGGGGCAGCTCCAAGAGACCCAGTACTTC. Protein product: CASSLMGQLQETQYF.

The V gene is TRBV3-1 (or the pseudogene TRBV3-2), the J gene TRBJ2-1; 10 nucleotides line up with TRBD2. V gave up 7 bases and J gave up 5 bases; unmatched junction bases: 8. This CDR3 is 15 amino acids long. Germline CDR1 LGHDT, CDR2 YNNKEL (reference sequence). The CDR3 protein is CASTLGTSDNNEQFF. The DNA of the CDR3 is TGTGCCAGCACCCTCGGGACTAGCGATAACAATGAGCAGTTCTTC.

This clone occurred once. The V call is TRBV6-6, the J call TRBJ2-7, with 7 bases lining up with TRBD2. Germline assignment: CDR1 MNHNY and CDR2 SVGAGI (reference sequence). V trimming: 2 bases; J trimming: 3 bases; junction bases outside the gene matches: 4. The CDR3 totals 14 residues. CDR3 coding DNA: TGTGCCAGCAGTTACGGAGGACTAGACTACGAGCAGTACTTC. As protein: CASSYGGLDYEQYF.

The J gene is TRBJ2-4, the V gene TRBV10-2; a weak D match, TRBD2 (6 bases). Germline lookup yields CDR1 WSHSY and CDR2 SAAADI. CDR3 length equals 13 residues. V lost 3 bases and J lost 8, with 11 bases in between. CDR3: CASSDGGWHIQYF. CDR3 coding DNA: TGCGCCAGCAGTGATGGGGGGTGGCACATTCAGTACTTC.

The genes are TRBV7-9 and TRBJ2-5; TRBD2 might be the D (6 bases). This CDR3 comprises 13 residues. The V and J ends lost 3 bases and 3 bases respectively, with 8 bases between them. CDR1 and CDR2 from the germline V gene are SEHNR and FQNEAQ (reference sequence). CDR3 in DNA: TGTGCCAGCAGCTTCTGGGGGGAAGAGACCCAGTACTTC. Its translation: CASSFWGEETQYF.

DNA for the CDR3: TGTGCCAGCAGCGTAGAAGGGACTAGTGTTGGTGAGCAGTTCTTC. Protein: CASSVEGTSVGEQFF. The chain uses TRBV9 and TRBJ2-1, with 8 bases lining up with TRBD2. Germline CDR1 reads SGDLS; CDR2 reads YYNGEE. Losses at the gene ends were 0 bases for V and 9 bases for J; bases not matched to a gene: 8. This CDR3 has 15 residues.

CDR3 nucleotide sequence: TGTGCCAGCAGCTTAGCCTTCACCGGGTCGGGTAATGAGCAGTTCTTC. Amino acids: CASSLAFTGSGNEQFF. This chain connects TRBV11-3 to TRBJ2-1; D unclear. The germline V gene has CDR1 SGHNT and CDR2 YENEEA. V lost 1 base and J lost 7, with 17 bases in between. This CDR3 contains 16 residues.

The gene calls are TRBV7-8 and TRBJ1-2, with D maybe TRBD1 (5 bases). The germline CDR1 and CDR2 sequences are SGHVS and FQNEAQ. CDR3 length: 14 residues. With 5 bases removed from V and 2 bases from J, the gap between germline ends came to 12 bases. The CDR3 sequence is CASSPLPGNYGYTF. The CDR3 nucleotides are TGTGCCAGCAGCCCGTTACCAGGGAACTATGGCTACACCTTC. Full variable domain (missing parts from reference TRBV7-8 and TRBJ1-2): GAGVSQSPRYKVAKRGQDVALRCDPISGHVSLFWYQQALGQGPEFLTYFQNEAQLDKSGLPSDRFFAERPEGSVSTLKIQRTQQEDSAVYLCASSPLPGNYGYTFGSGTRLTVV.

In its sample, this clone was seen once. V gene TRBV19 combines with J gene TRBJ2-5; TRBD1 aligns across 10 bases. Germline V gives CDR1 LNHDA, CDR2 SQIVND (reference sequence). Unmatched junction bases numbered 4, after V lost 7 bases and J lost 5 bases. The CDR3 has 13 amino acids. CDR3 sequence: CASIDRGRETQYF. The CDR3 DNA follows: TGTGCCAGTATCGACAGGGGGCGGGAGACCCAGTACTTC. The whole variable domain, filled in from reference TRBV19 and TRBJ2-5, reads DGGITQSPKYLFRKEGQNVTLSCEQNLNHDAMYWYRQDPGQGLRLIYYSQIVNDFQKGDIAEGYSVSREKKESFPLTVTSAQKNPTAFYLCASIDRGRETQYFGPGTRLLVL.

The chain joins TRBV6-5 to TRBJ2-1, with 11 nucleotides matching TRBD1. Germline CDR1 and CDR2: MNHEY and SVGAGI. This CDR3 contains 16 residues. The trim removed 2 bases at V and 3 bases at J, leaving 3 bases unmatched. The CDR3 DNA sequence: TGTGCCAGCAGTTACGGAGGGACAGGGGGCTACAATGAGCAGTTCTTC. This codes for CASSYGGTGGYNEQFF.

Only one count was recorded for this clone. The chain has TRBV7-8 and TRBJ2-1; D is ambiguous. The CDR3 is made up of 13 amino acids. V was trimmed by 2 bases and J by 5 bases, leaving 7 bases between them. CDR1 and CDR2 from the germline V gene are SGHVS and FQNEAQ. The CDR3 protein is CASSLNKHNEQFF. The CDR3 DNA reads TGTGCCAGCAGCTTAAACAAACACAATGAGCAGTTCTTC. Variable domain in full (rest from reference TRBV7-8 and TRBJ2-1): GAGVSQSPRYKVAKRGQDVALRCDPISGHVSLFWYQQALGQGPEFLTYFQNEAQLDKSGLPSDRFFAERPEGSVSTLKIQRTQQEDSAVYLCASSLNKHNEQFFGPGTRLTVL.